The 22 T cell receptor beta chains given below trace back to one sample, sequenced in a study of tissue T cells after allogeneic stem cell transplantation. TCRdb's copy holds only in-frame clones and misses some; the assay was immunoSEQ multiplex PCR. Of 48,000 or so clones in the sample, around 69% are singletons; the top ten hold roughly 0.66%. Sequences were obtained from sorted cells pooled from one or two spleens. The receptors were sampled from a pool of C57BL/6 mice in good health.

This clone has just one count. Germline and genes: mouse. The read halts 1 residue ahead of the CDR3 end, with the missing end drawn from the germline J gene. The V gene is TRBV1, the J gene TRBJ1-1; D is undetermined. CDR1 and CDR2 (germline): NSQYPW, LRSPGD (reference sequence). CDR3 size: 12 residues. Trimming removed 2 bases at V and 5 bases at J, with 6 bases between. The covered CDR3 bases are TGCACCTGCAGTGCACTCTCAACAGAAGTCTTC. This gives the protein CTCSALSTEVF. The complete CDR3 reads CTCSALSTEVFF.

This clone appeared a few times. Any gene name here is a mouse gene name. The CDR3 reads CAWSQGSYEQYF. The DNA read from the CDR3 is TGTGCCTGGAGCCAGGGTTCCTATGAACAGTAC. This chain joins TRBV31 and TRBJ2-7; D perhaps matches TRBD1 (5 bases). The read finishes 1 residue shy of the CDR3 end, and the germline J gene is used to complete it. The CDR3 spans 12 residues. Germline loops: CDR1 GKSSPN, CDR2 SITVG. V lost 3 bases to trimming and J lost 1 base, with 7 bases between them. Supplemented by reference TRBV31 and TRBJ2-7, the full variable domain reads AQTIHQWPVAEIKAVGSPLSLGCTIKGKSSPNLYWYWQATGGTLQQLFYSITVGQVESVVQLNLSASRPKDDQFILSTEKLLLSHSGFYLCAWSQGSYEQYFGPGTRLTVL.

This clone was seen more than once but under ten times. Genes here carry mouse names. From the germline J gene comes the end of the CDR3, since the read stops 1 residue before it. The chain couples TRBV20 to TRBJ2-7; 8 bases align to TRBD1. J gave up 1 base and V 1 base, and 0 bases lay outside the gene matches. The CDR3 runs 13 residues. Per germline, CDR1 GFQATS and CDR2 STVNSAI. CDR3 bases read: TGTGGTGCTAGGGGGACAGGGTCCTATGAACAGTAC. Its translation is CGARGTGSYEQY. The whole CDR3 is CGARGTGSYEQYF.

For this clone: The gene names given are mouse names. The CDR3 end falls 1 residue outside the read, so it is completed with the germline J gene. This chain links TRBV5 with TRBJ1-6; D unresolved. TRBJ1-6 is sorted into the ORF group, with uncertain function. CDR3 length: 12 residues. The germline CDR1 and CDR2 sequences are LGHNA and YNLKQL (reference sequence). With 0 bases removed from V and 6 bases from J, the gap between germline ends came to 0 bases. The CDR3 spells CASSQDNSPLYF. Partial CDR3 DNA: TGTGCCAGCAGCCAAGATAATTCGCCCCTCTAC.

This clone came up once. Mouse gene names and germline throughout. The read falls 1 residue short of the CDR3 end, and the missing part is taken from the germline J gene. The V and J genes are TRBV5 and TRBJ2-7, with TRBD1 as a possible D gene (5 bases). The germline CDR1 and CDR2 sequences are LGHNA and YNLKQL (reference sequence). CDR3 size: 12 residues. Trimming removed 0 bases from V and 6 bases from J, with 6 bases in between. The CDR3 bases that were read are TGTGCCAGCAGCCAAGACAGGGTTGAACAGTAC. Its protein is CASSQDRVEQY. From start to end, the CDR3 is CASSQDRVEQYF.

About this clone: Mouse germline and gene names are used. The read finishes 1 residue shy of the CDR3 end, and the germline J gene is used to complete it. The V and J genes are TRBV13-3 and TRBJ2-7; no definite D call. Trimming removed 5 bases at V and 0 bases at J, with 6 bases between. In germline, CDR1 is NNHDY, CDR2 SYVADS. The CDR3 has 12 amino acids. The sequenced CDR3 bases are TGTGCCAGCAGGCAGAGCTCCTATGAACAGTAC. Amino acids: CASRQSSYEQY. The whole CDR3 protein reads CASRQSSYEQYF.

Note on this clone: Gene names are the mouse ones. The read falls 1 residue short of the CDR3 end, and the missing part is taken from the germline J gene. This chain connects TRBV4 to TRBJ2-3; 10 bases match TRBD2. The CDR3 loop spans 16 amino acids. Germline CDR1 LGHDT, CDR2 YNNKQL (reference sequence). Unmatched junction bases numbered 4, after V lost 3 bases and J lost 1 base. The DNA read from the CDR3 is TGTGCCAGCAGCTACCTGGGGGGGCGCGGTGCAGAAACGCTGTAT. Its translation is CASSYLGGRGAETLY. The entire CDR3 protein is CASSYLGGRGAETLYF.

This clone was seen more than once but under ten times. Gene labels here are mouse ones. The CDR3 end falls 1 residue outside the read, so it is completed with the germline J gene. This rearrangement joins TRBV4 to TRBJ2-7, with 14 bases fitting TRBD2. Trimming at V came to 5 bases and at J to 5 bases, leaving 2 bases not matched to a gene. Germline CDR1 is LGHDT and CDR2 is YNNKQL (reference sequence). The length of the CDR3 is 14 residues. The CDR3 here is CASSRDWGGDEQYF. The sequenced part of the CDR3 DNA is TGTGCCAGCAGCCGGGACTGGGGGGGCGATGAACAGTAC.

Comment on this clone: The gene names given are mouse names. Coverage ceases 1 residue before the CDR3 finishes, and the germline J gene fills in the end. The V call is TRBV15, the J call TRBJ2-7; D gene ambiguous. V lost 0 bases and J lost 6, with 6 bases in between. The V gene's germline CDR1 is SGHND and CDR2 FRSKSL. The CDR3 runs to 12 residues. The sequenced part of the CDR3 DNA is TGTGCCAGCAGTTTAGCAGGGTTTGAACAGTAC. This translates into CASSLAGFEQY. The full CDR3 protein reads CASSLAGFEQYF.

With regard to this clone: Germline and genes: mouse. The read gets to within 1 residue of the CDR3 end, and the germline J gene fills in the rest. The V gene is TRBV5, the J gene TRBJ1-1; weak D call: TRBD1 (6 bases). The CDR3 sequence is 15 residues long. With 4 bases removed from V and 0 bases from J, the gap between germline ends came to 12 bases. The germline CDR1 and CDR2 sequences are LGHNA and YNLKQL (reference sequence). The covered CDR3 bases are TGTGCCAGCAGCCGCCCGGGACAAGCAAACACAGAAGTCTTC. It translates to CASSRPGQANTEVF. From start to end, the CDR3 is CASSRPGQANTEVFF.

As concerns this clone: Gene names refer to mouse genes. With the read ending 1 residue before the CDR3 end, the germline J gene is used to fill in that end. The chain combines TRBV20 with TRBJ2-1, with 9 bases matching TRBD1. V was pared by 1 base and J by 3 bases, with 4 bases of the junction left unmatched. The CDR3 totals 15 residues. Germline V CDR1 and CDR2: GFQATS, STVNSAI. CDR3 DNA (partial): TGTGGTGCTAGGGGACAGGGGGTATCCTATGCTGAGCAGTTC. It is translated as CGARGQGVSYAEQF. The full CDR3 protein is CGARGQGVSYAEQFF.

A word on this clone: The genes are named according to mouse. The read is 1 residue too short to cover the CDR3 end, so that end is filled in from the germline J gene. The V and J genes are TRBV14 and TRBJ2-5, with 8 bases aligning to TRBD1. The junction had 3 bases not matched to a gene; V was cut back by 4 bases and J by 5 bases. Germline assignment: CDR1 SGHDT and CDR2 FRDEAV. The CDR3 sequence is 13 residues long. CDR3 amino acids: CASSQGARDTQYF. CDR3 DNA, as far as it was read: TGTGCCAGCAGTCAGGGGGCGAGAGACACCCAGTAC.

Points on this clone: The gene names here belong to mouse. The sequence runs out 1 residue before the end of the CDR3; the remainder is reconstructed from the germline J gene. The chain combines TRBV16 with TRBJ2-5; D not resolved. Germline assignment: CDR1 SGHSA and CDR2 FRNQAP. The CDR3 is 14 residues long. Deletions cut 0 bases from V and 5 bases from J, with 9 bases between. CDR3 sequence: CASSLEGKGDTQYF. Incomplete CDR3 DNA: TGTGCAAGCAGCTTAGAGGGGAAGGGAGACACCCAGTAC.

Details on this clone: Gene names are mouse gene names. The sequence runs out 1 residue before the end of the CDR3; the remainder is reconstructed from the germline J gene. The rearrangement joins TRBV2 to TRBJ2-1, with D perhaps TRBD2 (5 bases). The CDR3 consists of 16 residues. V was pared by 0 bases and J by 1 base, with 10 bases between. CDR1 is LGHNA, CDR2 YSYQKL, per germline. CDR3 region: CASSQDTAGNYAEQFF. The part of the CDR3 DNA that was read is TGTGCCAGCAGCCAAGATACCGCTGGGAACTATGCTGAGCAGTTC.

Note on this clone: Mouse germline and gene names are used. The read is 1 residue too short to cover the CDR3 end, so that end is filled in from the germline J gene. This chain joins TRBV19 and TRBJ2-1, with 8 bases identical to TRBD1. This CDR3 comprises 13 residues. Germline-derived CDR1 and CDR2 are FNHDT and SITEND (reference sequence). The V segment lost 5 bases and the J segment 3 bases; nucleotides outside the gene matches: 1. The sequenced CDR3 bases are TGTGCCAGCAGAGACAGGGGCTATGCTGAGCAGTTC. Translating gives CASRDRGYAEQF. The full CDR3 protein is CASRDRGYAEQFF. Looking up the rest from reference TRBV19 and TRBJ2-1 gives the full variable domain: GGIITQTPKFLIGQEGQKLTLKCQQNFNHDTMYWYRQDSGKGLRLIYYSITENDLQKGDLSEGYDASREKKSSFSLTVTSAQKNEMAVFLCASRDRGYAEQFFGPGTRLTVL.

This clone was found a few times. Mouse germline and gene names are used. The read gets to within 1 residue of the CDR3 end, and the germline J gene fills in the rest. The chain combines TRBV3 with TRBJ1-4; the D is unclear. Germline CDR1 is SNHLY and CDR2 is FYNGKV (reference sequence). The CDR3 loop spans 13 amino acids. With 5 bases removed from V and 0 bases from J, the gap between germline ends came to 4 bases. The chain's CDR3 is CASSRVSNERLFF. The part of the CDR3 DNA that was read is TGTGCCAGCAGCAGGGTTTCCAACGAAAGATTATTT. The entire variable domain, with the rest obtained from reference TRBV3 and TRBJ1-4, is as follows: GPKVLQIPSHQIIDMGQMVTLNCDPVSNHLYFYWYKQILGQQMEFLVNFYNGKVMEKSKLFKDQFSVERPDGSYFTLKIQPTALEDSAVYFCASSRVSNERLFFGHGTKLSVL.

Of note for this clone: Genes and germline are mouse. The sequence runs out 1 residue before the end of the CDR3; the remainder is reconstructed from the germline J gene. V is TRBV1 and J is TRBJ2-3, with TRBD1 matching 8 bases. Per the germline V gene, CDR1 is NSQYPW and CDR2 is LRSPGD (reference sequence). CDR3 length: 15 residues. Losses at the gene ends were 2 bases for V and 0 bases for J; bases not matched to a gene: 1. The chain's CDR3 is CTCSAPGGSAETLYF. The part of the CDR3 DNA that was read is TGCACCTGCAGTGCACCAGGGGGCAGTGCAGAAACGCTGTAT.

This clone was counted only a few times. Genes here carry mouse names. The part of the CDR3 DNA that was read is TGTGCCAGCGGTGATGCGGGGACAGGGGGCGCTGAACAGTAC. Its translation is CASGDAGTGGAEQY. In full, the CDR3 is CASGDAGTGGAEQYF. The V and J genes are TRBV13-2 and TRBJ2-7; 12 nucleotides align to TRBD1. The read gets to within 1 residue of the CDR3 end, and the germline J gene fills in the rest. Germline values: CDR1 NNHNN, CDR2 SYGAGS (reference sequence). The CDR3 extends over 15 amino acids. V gave up 0 bases and J gave up 6 bases; unmatched junction bases: 4.

This clone was counted a few times. Any gene name here is a mouse gene name. Sequencing ends 1 residue short of the CDR3 end; the germline J gene provides the rest. The V gene is TRBV19, the J gene TRBJ2-7; TRBD2 matches 10 bases. This CDR3 is 15 amino acids long. V lost 4 bases to trimming and J lost 3 bases; unmatched junction nucleotides: 7. CDR1 is FNHDT and CDR2 is SITEND in the germline V gene (reference sequence). CDR3 residues: CASSPTGGRLYEQYF. CDR3 DNA, as far as it was read: TGTGCCAGCAGTCCGACTGGGGGGCGACTCTATGAACAGTAC.

This clone was counted a single time. The gene names given are mouse names. Sequencing ends 1 residue short of the CDR3 end; the germline J gene provides the rest. Within the sample, other DNA sequences also encode this same CDR3. The V call is TRBV12-1, the J call TRBJ2-1; D is unresolved. V shed 0 bases and J shed 1 base, with 6 bases lying between them. CDR3 length: 14 amino acids. Germline assignment: CDR1 SGHSN and CDR2 HYEKVE. CDR3 loop: CASSLGGNYAEQFF. CDR3 DNA (partial): TGTGCCAGCTCTCTCGGAGGGAACTATGCTGAGCAGTTC.

On this clone: Here the gene names and germline are mouse. The CDR3 end falls 1 residue outside the read, so it is completed with the germline J gene. Distinct nucleotide sequences in the sample also encode this CDR3. This sequence joins TRBV13-2 and TRBJ2-4; TRBD2 agrees at 10 bases. Germline loops: CDR1 NNHNN, CDR2 SYGAGS (reference sequence). V shed 3 bases, J shed 0 bases, and the junction held 1 base outside the gene matches. CDR3 size: 15 residues. CDR3 bases read: TGTGCCAGCGGTGGGGGACTGGGGAGTCAAAACACCTTGTAC. This gives the protein CASGGGLGSQNTLY. The whole CDR3 sequence reads CASGGGLGSQNTLYF.

A word on this clone: All gene names here are mouse names. The CDR3 end falls 1 residue outside the read, so it is completed with the germline J gene. The genes are TRBV3 and TRBJ2-5; 8 bases match TRBD2. V lost 2 bases, J lost 4 bases, and 2 bases stayed unmatched. CDR1 SNHLY and CDR2 FYNGKV come from the germline V gene (reference sequence). The CDR3 runs to 14 residues. This chain's CDR3 is CASSLTLGEDTQYF. The DNA read from the CDR3 is TGTGCCAGCAGCTTAACACTGGGGGAAGACACCCAGTAC.